This T cell receptor beta chain was obtained from a study of control samples from healthy donors and cancer patients. Data came from immunoSEQ multiplex PCR; TCRdb stores just in-frame clones and leaves some out. This sample has under 450,000 clones, with more than 80% found just once. The table lists this clone with a count of one. This CDR3 comprises 13 residues. Germline CDR1 KGHDR, CDR2 SFDVKD. The V end was cut by 7 bases, the J end by 4 bases, with 11 bases between. V and J are TRBV24-1 and TRBJ2-3; weak D call: TRBD2 (5 bases). The clonotype was recovered from a man aged 40-49 years with head and neck cancer. Sequencing used PBMCs. Here the CDR3 reads CATRASGSDTQYF. CDR3 DNA: TGTGCCACCAGAGCCTCGGGGTCAGATACGCAGTATTTT.